This entry lists 20 T cell receptor beta chains sequenced from one sample in a study of blood T cells in healthy people across ages (dated by TCRdb to the mid-2010s). Library preparation employed 5' RACE. Sequencing was carried out with an Illumina HiSeq 2500. The second PCR ran for about 7 to 11 cycles and used a J-beta primer mix along with a sample-barcoded 5' primer. The raw public reads went through TCRdb reprocessing: fastp at Q25, MiXCR clone calling, in-frame beta chains kept. Entries that share a CDR3 protein sequence are merged under the most common genes and DNA. For this sample the table gives about 1.4 million distinct CDR3 sequences, of which 55% to 75% were detected only once. Over 5% of the sample belongs to the ten largest clones. Input material: blood. These receptors all stem from a man in his late teens or twenties in good health.

The V and J genes are TRBV6-2 or TRBV6-3 and TRBJ2-3; maybe TRBD2 (6 bases). Trimming cost V 6 bases and J 0 bases, with 13 bases left between them. The CDR3 has 15 amino acids. Germline CDR1 MNHEY, CDR2 SVGEGT. The CDR3 nucleotides are TGTGCCAGCAGGCGGGGCGATACTAGCACAGATACGCAGTATTTT. Protein sequence: CASRRGDTSTDTQYF.

V and J are TRBV20-1 and TRBJ2-7, with a weak D call TRBD1 (6 bases). Trimming left V 4 bases short and J 0 bases short, with 19 bases between. The CDR3 has 16 amino acids. Germline V gene lookup returns CDR1 DFQATT and CDR2 SNEGSKA (reference sequence). CDR3: CSATLPAGATSYEQYF. The CDR3 region has the DNA TGCAGTGCTACCCTCCCGGCAGGGGCCACCTCCTACGAGCAGTACTTC.

This sequence joins TRBV7-2 and TRBJ2-4; 9 bases fit TRBD2. The DNA matches TRBJ2-7 better at its end, which makes the J call doubtful. Per germline, CDR1 SGHTA and CDR2 FQGNSA. This CDR3 has 16 amino acids. The chain's CDR3 is CASSSTIAGAYYEQYF. The DNA for the CDR3 is TGTGCCAGCAGCTCCACTATAGCGGGGGCATACTACGAGCAGTACTTC.

The table lists this clonotype with a count of one. The chain uses TRBV6-2 or TRBV6-3 and TRBJ2-7; 9 nucleotides line up with TRBD1. The CDR3 is 16 amino acids. From germline, CDR1 is MNHEY and CDR2 SVGEGT. With V trimmed by 0 bases and J by 5 bases, 8 bases remained unmatched. CDR3 in amino acids: CASSYSSGTGKDEQYF. In nucleotides, the CDR3 is TGTGCCAGCAGTTACTCTTCCGGGACAGGGAAGGACGAGCAGTACTTC.

The chain employs TRBV6-1 and TRBJ2-1; 7 bases line up with TRBD1. Losses at the gene ends were 3 bases for V and 2 bases for J; bases not matched to a gene: 4. Germline V CDR1 and CDR2: MNHNS, SASEGT. The CDR3 is made up of 15 amino acids. CDR3 amino acids: CASSEGTEPYNEQFF. The CDR3 DNA is TGTGCCAGCAGTGAGGGGACAGAACCCTACAATGAGCAGTTCTTC.

This clonotype was detected many times. The chain employs TRBV11-1 and TRBJ2-7; 7 bases map to TRBD2. Germline loops: CDR1 SGHAT, CDR2 FQDESV (reference sequence). CDR3 length: 14 residues. V shed 6 bases and J 3 bases; nucleotides not matched to a gene: 8. CDR3 sequence reads: CASRIRDYVYEQYF. CDR3 bases: TGTGCCAGCAGGATCCGGGACTATGTCTACGAGCAGTACTTC.

This rearrangement joins TRBV29-1 to TRBJ2-7; 9 nucleotides match TRBD1. Germline CDR1 is SQVTM and CDR2 is ANQGSEA. V was pared by 4 bases and J by 2 bases, with 3 bases of the junction left unmatched. The length of the CDR3 is 13 residues. The CDR3 here is CSVVGQGTYEQYF. Here the CDR3 DNA reads TGCAGCGTTGTCGGACAGGGGACCTACGAGCAGTACTTC.

In its sample, this clonotype was seen once. The chain links TRBV14 to TRBJ2-2; 9 bases agree with TRBD1. The junction had 5 bases not matched to a gene; V was cut back by 4 bases and J by 2 bases. This CDR3 spans 16 amino acids. Germline CDR1 is SGHDN and CDR2 is FVKESK. CDR3 sequence: CASSRDRGRNTGELFF. The CDR3 DNA follows: TGTGCCAGCAGCCGCGACAGGGGGAGAAACACCGGGGAGCTGTTTTTT.

J is TRBJ2-7 and V is TRBV7-2, with 10 bases matching TRBD2. The CDR3 is 18 residues long. Germline trimming cut 4 bases from V and 2 bases from J; bases unmatched to any gene: 14. Germline assignment: CDR1 SGHTA and CDR2 FQGNSA. CDR3 DNA sequence: TGTGCCAGCAGCTCGCAAGCCTCAGGTAGCGGGGGGACCTACGAGCAGTACTTC. It specifies CASSSQASGSGGTYEQYF.

The V call is TRBV3-1, the J call TRBJ2-3; D could derive from TRBD1 or TRBD2 (6 bases each). Trimming left V 3 bases short and J 6 bases short, with 19 bases between. The CDR3 runs 16 residues. Per germline, CDR1 LGHDT and CDR2 YNNKEL (reference sequence). CDR3 region: CASSQEEGQMVDTQYF. In DNA, the CDR3 is TGTGCCAGCAGCCAGGAGGAGGGACAAATGGTGGATACGCAGTATTTT.

In regard to this clonotype: Germline is not matched at one junction end, which may reflect a read error. The gene calls are TRBV29-1 and TRBJ2-1; tentatively, D is TRBD1 (6 bases). Germline CDR1 SQVTM, CDR2 ANQGSEA. This CDR3 spans 13 amino acids. CDR3 region: CSAKTGSYKEQFF. CDR3 DNA sequence: TGCAGCGCTAAGACAGGCTCCTACAAGGAGCAGTTCTTC.

This chain uses TRBV20-1 with TRBJ2-3, with D perhaps matching TRBD2 (5 bases). Trimming left V 6 bases short and J 5 bases short, with 18 bases between. The CDR3 extends over 14 amino acids. Germline CDR1 and CDR2: DFQATT and SNEGSKA (reference sequence). The CDR3 DNA follows: TGCAGTGCCCGGGCTCCGGGAACTTTAGATACGCAGTATTTT. Protein product: CSARAPGTLDTQYF.

This chain links TRBV6-2 or TRBV6-3 with TRBJ2-1; D is unresolved. The CDR3 is 15 amino acids. Per the germline V gene, CDR1 is MNHEY and CDR2 is SVGEGT. V shed 6 bases and J shed 6 bases, with 18 bases lying between them. The CDR3, as DNA: TGTGCCAGCAGGTCATCTCTGGCACGGTTCAATGAGCAGTTCTTC. Translated: CASRSSLARFNEQFF.

Many counts were recorded for this clonotype. The J gene is TRBJ1-2, the V gene TRBV12-3 or TRBV12-4; 7 bases match TRBD1. The CDR3 length is 13 residues. The V gene end was trimmed by 10 bases and the J gene end by 4 bases; junction bases not matched to a gene: 9. The DNA of the CDR3 is TGTGCCATCACACACGGACAGGTCTATGGCTACACCTTC. Encoded protein: CAITHGQVYGYTF.

This clonotype was observed a handful of times. The rearrangement links TRBV10-1 to TRBJ1-1, with D hard to call. Looked up from germline, CDR1 is WNHNN and CDR2 is SYGVQD (reference sequence). This CDR3 contains 14 residues. V lost 2 bases to trimming and J lost 3 bases, with 10 bases between them. The CDR3 DNA is TGCGCCAGCAGTGAGACTCACCGGGACACTGAAGCTTTCTTT. This translates into CASSETHRDTEAFF.

V usage is TRBV4-2 and J usage is TRBJ1-4; tentatively, D is TRBD1 (5 bases). There are 11 residues in the CDR3. Trimming left V 3 bases short and J 13 bases short, with 9 bases between. Germline V gene sequence: CDR1 LGHNA, CDR2 YNFKEQ. The CDR3 reads CASSHSGTLFF. CDR3 sequence (DNA): TGTGCCAGCAGCCACTCTGGGACACTGTTTTTT.

At least ten counts were recorded for this clonotype. This rearrangement joins TRBV10-1 to TRBJ1-2, with D hard to call. The CDR3 spans 14 residues. Per the germline V gene, CDR1 is WNHNN and CDR2 is SYGVQD (reference sequence). The V end lost 0 bases, the J end lost 8 bases, and 13 bases lay between the germline ends. The CDR3 sequence: CASSESIRGGGYTF. The DNA of the CDR3 is TGCGCCAGCAGTGAGTCGATCCGGGGAGGGGGCTACACCTTC.

V gene TRBV10-1 combines with J gene TRBJ1-2, with TRBD1 as a possible D gene (5 bases). The germline CDR1 and CDR2 sequences are WNHNN and SYGVQD (reference sequence). The CDR3 has 20 residues. The V end was cut by 10 bases, the J end by 5 bases, with 38 bases between. The CDR3 here is CANHLVGRMRDQRNWYGYTF. The DNA for the CDR3 is TGCGCCAACCATCTAGTTGGGAGAATGCGGGACCAGCGAAATTGGTATGGCTACACCTTC.

J is TRBJ2-1 and V is TRBV3-1; a possible D gene is TRBD1 (6 bases). The end of the DNA fits TRBJ2-7 better, so the J call may be wrong. Germline V gene sequence: CDR1 LGHDT, CDR2 YNNKEL (reference sequence). CDR3 size: 14 residues. The CDR3 nucleotides are TGTGCCAGCAGCGGCCGGACAGTTTACAATGAGCAGTACTTC. Its protein product is CASSGRTVYNEQYF.

The chain uses TRBV7-2 and TRBJ2-6; TRBD2 is a possible D gene (5 bases). Germline lookup yields CDR1 SGHTA and CDR2 FQGNSA. Trimming pared 8 bases from V and 0 bases from J, leaving 11 bases between. The CDR3 is 15 amino acids. CDR3 region: CASGKTSSGANVLTF. CDR3 sequence (DNA): TGTGCCAGCGGGAAAACTAGCTCTGGGGCCAACGTCCTGACTTTC.